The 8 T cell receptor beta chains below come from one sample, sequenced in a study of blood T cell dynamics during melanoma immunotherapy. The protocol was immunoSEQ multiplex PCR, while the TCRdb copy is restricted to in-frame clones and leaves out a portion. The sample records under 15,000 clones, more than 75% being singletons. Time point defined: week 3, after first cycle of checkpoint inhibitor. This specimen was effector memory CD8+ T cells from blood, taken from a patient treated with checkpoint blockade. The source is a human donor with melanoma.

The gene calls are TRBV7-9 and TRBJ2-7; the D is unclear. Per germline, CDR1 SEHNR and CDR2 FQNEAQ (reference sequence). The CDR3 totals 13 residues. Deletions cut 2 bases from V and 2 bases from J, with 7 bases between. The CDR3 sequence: CASSLSQTYEQYF. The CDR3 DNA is TGTGCCAGCAGCTTAAGTCAGACCTACGAGCAGTACTTC.

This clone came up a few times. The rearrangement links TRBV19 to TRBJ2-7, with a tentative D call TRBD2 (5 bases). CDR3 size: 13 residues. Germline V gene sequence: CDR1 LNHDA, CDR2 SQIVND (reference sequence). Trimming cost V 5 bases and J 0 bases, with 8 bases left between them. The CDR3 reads CASSPGISYEQYF. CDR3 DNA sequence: TGTGCCAGTAGTCCGGGGATCTCCTACGAGCAGTACTTC.

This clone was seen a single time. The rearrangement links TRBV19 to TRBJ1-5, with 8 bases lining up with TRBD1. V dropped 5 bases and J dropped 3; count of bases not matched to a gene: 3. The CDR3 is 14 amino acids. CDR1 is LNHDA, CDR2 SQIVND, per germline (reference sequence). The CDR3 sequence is CASSVGQVNQPQHF. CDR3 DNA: TGTGCCAGTAGTGTGGGACAGGTCAATCAGCCCCAGCATTTT. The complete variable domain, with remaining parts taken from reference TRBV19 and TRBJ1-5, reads DGGITQSPKYLFRKEGQNVTLSCEQNLNHDAMYWYRQDPGQGLRLIYYSQIVNDFQKGDIAEGYSVSREKKESFPLTVTSAQKNPTAFYLCASSVGQVNQPQHFGDGTRLSIL.

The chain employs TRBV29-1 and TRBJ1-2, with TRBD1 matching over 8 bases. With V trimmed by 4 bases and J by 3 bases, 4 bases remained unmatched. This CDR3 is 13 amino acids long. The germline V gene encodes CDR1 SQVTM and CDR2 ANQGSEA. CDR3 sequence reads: CSVASGGDYGYTF. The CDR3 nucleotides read TGCAGCGTTGCCTCAGGGGGCGACTATGGCTACACCTTC.

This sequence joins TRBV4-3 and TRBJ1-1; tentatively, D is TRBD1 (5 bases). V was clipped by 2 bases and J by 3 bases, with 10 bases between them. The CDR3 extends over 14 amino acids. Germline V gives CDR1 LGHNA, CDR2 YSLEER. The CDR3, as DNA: TGCGCCAGCAGCCAAATGGACACCGACACTGAAGCTTTCTTT. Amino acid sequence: CASSQMDTDTEAFF.

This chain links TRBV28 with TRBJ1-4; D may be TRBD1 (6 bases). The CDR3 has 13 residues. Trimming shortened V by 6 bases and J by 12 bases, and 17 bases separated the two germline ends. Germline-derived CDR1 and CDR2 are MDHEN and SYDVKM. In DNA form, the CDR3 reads TGTGCCAGCAGATCCACCACAGGGAGGGAACTGTTTTTT. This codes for CASRSTTGRELFF. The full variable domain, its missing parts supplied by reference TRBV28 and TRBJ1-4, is DVKVTQSSRYLVKRTGEKVFLECVQDMDHENMFWYRQDPGLGLRLIYFSYDVKMKEKGDIPEGYSVSREKKERFSLILESASTNQTSMYLCASRSTTGRELFFGSGTQLSVL.

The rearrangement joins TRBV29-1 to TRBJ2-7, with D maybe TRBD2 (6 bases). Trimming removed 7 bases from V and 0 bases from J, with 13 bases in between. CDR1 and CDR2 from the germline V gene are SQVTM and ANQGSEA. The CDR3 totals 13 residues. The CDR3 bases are TGCAGCGCCCACGGGGGTAGCTCCTACGAGCAGTACTTC. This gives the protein CSAHGGSSYEQYF.

CDR3 DNA sequence: TGTGCCAGCAGCTTGGGAGTCTGGACCGGGGAGCTGTTTTTT. This translates into CASSLGVWTGELFF. V gene TRBV7-6 combines with J gene TRBJ2-2, with D maybe TRBD2 (5 bases). Germline CDR1 and CDR2: SGHVS and FNYEAQ. V shed 3 bases and J shed 5 bases, with 10 bases lying between them. The length of the CDR3 is 14 residues.